This TCR beta chain emerged from a study of shared clonotypes between healthy human individuals (dated by TCRdb to the early 2020s). Study-level background: Two women and a few men aged 18 to 49 years were included in the cohort. For each donor, three plates each were used for CD4 naive and CD4 memory, two plates were used for CD8 naive, and one plate was used for CD8 memory. Blood TCR repertoires of a handful of healthy adults were deeply sequenced to estimate repertoire size and the extent of clonotype sharing between individuals. To increase sequencing depth and limit assay-specific biases, TCR repertoire library preparation and sequencing were carried out by different laboratories using diverse techniques. Between about 0.94 and 8.9 billion PBMCs per donor were obtained by leukapheresis.

TCR CDR3 regions were amplified from genomic DNA by multiplex PCR using the deep immunoSEQ assay. Extracted genomic DNA from each cell subset was distributed evenly across all wells of several immunoSEQ 96-well plates, and each plate was treated as a replicate. For sorted subsets, each replicate PCR was loaded with approximately 0.2 ug genomic DNA, equivalent to roughly 30,000 T cell genomes. Purified libraries were measured with a Qubit 3.0 fluorometer, size-checked on a Bioanalyzer 2100, and measured again with the KAPA Library Quantification kit. Every immunoSEQ 96-well plate was sequenced on a dedicated single-read 150-cycle Illumina NextSeq 550 flow cell. Per the authors' processing: The immunoSEQ output contained only junctional sequences without quality scores, so filtering could not match that applied to full-length reads. Sequences were annotated with PyIR, a Python wrapper for IgBLAST v1.9, and V/J genes and CDR3 were assigned using IMGT germline references. Reads were filtered out if the reads had weak V/J assignments (E-value above 1e-6), no CDR3, stop codons, out-of-frame junctions, or ambiguous translated residues. V3J clonotypes were defined as sequences sharing the same inferred V gene, J gene, and CDR3 amino acid sequence. Percentage overlap between repertoires was computed as shared unique clonotypes divided by the size of the smaller repertoire. Richness of each repertoire was evaluated using RTK rarefaction, the Chao1 estimator, and Recon v2.1 estimates of unobserved clonotypes. Generation probabilities for all TCRbeta clonotypes obtained by the gDNA method from several donors were computed using OLGA. TCRdb carries this immuneACCESS record with in-frame sequences only. Its versions omit some clonotypes, under half of them owing to an unresolved V gene in the studies checked, with the rest unexplained. From that table come the V and J calls and clone size; the DNA was used to work out D and trimming. In all, the sample holds about 1.5 million clones, and roughly 96% of those were seen once. Together, the top ten hold more than 0.9% of the sample.

Reading from cysteine to phenylalanine, the CDR3 counts 11 amino acids. Only CDR3 DNA remains: 33 bases, in frame from the first base. V and J lose 5 bases and 7 bases, and a span of 6 bases separates them. CDR1 and CDR2 were assigned from the germline V gene as ENHRY and SYGVKD. This clone showed up just once. The antigen it recognizes is unknown. No much larger clone is present one base from it, and per-base qualities are unavailable. This specimen includes other DNA sequences encoding the same CDR3. The donors were healthy, HIV-negative adults with no recently reported acute infections or vaccinations. Every donor was a Caucasian adult residing in Nashville, Tennessee, USA. CD4+ T cells were enriched through magnetic negative selection, after which naive cells were positively selected on CD45RA and the remaining negative fraction served as the memory subset. Blood was obtained by leukapheresis, after which PBMCs were separated by Ficoll-Histopaque density gradient centrifugation and cryopreserved in liquid nitrogen vapor phase. Analytical flow cytometry was used to check the purity and quantity of every magnetically sorted T cell population. Each sorted fraction had its genomic DNA isolated and then quantified by UV absorbance on a Nanodrop 2000c.

General findings and caveats noted by the study authors: Sampling was restricted to blood, and TCR repertoires in tissue are likely to differ from TCR repertoires in blood. Clonotypes shared by all four sorted-subset donors showed higher generation probabilities than non-shared clonotypes. Even with the large sequencing depth, rarefaction of the sorted-subset datasets indicated that sequencing was incomplete. Naive subsets generally had larger estimated clonotype richness than memory subsets. The small number of donors limited the genetic and exposure-history diversity represented. Sharing across a few donors was observed for about 4.8% of naive CD4, over 3% of naive CD8, 2% to 2.5% of memory CD4, and around 0.44% of memory CD8 clonotypes. Pairwise subsampling indicated that sequencing depth was expected to affect the degree of clonotype sharing among donors.

The chain was built from TRBV10-3 and TRBJ2-1; too little of a D gene remains to name it. The specimen was naive CD4+ T cells sorted from blood. This specimen's cell subset or site label, per the study, means: CD45RA+ positively selected. The clonotype comes from a man aged 25-40 years in good health. The CDR3 corresponds to CAISSGNEQFF. At the DNA level, the sequence is TGTGCCATCAGTTCCGGGAATGAGCAGTTCTTC.